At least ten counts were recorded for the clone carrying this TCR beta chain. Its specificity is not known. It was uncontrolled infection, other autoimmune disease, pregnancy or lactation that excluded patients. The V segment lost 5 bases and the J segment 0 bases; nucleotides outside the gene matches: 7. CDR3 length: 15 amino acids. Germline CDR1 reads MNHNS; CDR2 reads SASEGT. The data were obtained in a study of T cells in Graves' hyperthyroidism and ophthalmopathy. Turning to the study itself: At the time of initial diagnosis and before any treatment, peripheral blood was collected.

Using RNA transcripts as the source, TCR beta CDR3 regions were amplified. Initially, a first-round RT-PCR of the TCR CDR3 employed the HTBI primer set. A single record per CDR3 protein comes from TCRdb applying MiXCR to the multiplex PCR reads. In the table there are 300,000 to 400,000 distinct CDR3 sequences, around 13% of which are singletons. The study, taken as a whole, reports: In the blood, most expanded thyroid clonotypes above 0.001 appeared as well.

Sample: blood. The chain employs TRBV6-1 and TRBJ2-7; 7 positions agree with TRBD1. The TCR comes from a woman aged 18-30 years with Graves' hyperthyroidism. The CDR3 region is CASSPYRDSSYEQYF. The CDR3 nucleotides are TGTGCCAGCAGTCCTTACCGGGACAGCTCCTACGAGCAGTACTTC.